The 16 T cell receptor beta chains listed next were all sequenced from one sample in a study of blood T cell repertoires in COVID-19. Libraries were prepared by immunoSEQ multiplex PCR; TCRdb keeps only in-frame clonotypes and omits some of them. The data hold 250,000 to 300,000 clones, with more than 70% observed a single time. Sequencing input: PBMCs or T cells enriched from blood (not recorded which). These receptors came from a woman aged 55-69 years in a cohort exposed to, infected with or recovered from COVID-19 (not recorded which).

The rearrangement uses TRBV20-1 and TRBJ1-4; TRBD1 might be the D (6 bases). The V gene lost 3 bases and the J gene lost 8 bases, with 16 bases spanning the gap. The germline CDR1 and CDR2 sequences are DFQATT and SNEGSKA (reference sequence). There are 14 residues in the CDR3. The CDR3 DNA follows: TGCAGTGCTAGTGAAGGGGGTTTGGGAGAAAAACTGTTTTTT. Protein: CSASEGGLGEKLFF.

The CDR3 coding sequence is TGTGCCAGCAGCTTGGGACTAGCGGGGGCGCAGCAGTTCTTC. This sequence encodes CASSLGLAGAQQFF. The chain is built from TRBV5-8 and TRBJ2-1; 12 nucleotides align to TRBD2. J was trimmed by 11 bases and V by 0 bases; bases with no gene match: 3. The germline V gene has CDR1 SGHTS and CDR2 YDEGEE. This CDR3 is built from 14 residues.

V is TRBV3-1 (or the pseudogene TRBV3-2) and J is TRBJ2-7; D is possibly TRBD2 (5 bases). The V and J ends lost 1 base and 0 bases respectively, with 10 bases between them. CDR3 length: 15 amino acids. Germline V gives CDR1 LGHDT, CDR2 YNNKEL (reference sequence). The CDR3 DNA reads TGTGCCAGCAGCCAAGCCTCGGGATCCTCCTACGAGCAGTACTTC. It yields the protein CASSQASGSSYEQYF.

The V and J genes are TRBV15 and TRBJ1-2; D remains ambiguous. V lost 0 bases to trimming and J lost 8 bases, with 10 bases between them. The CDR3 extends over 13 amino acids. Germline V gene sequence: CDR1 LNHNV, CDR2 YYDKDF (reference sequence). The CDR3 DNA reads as TGTGCCACCAGCAGAGATCTCGAGTCCGGCTACACCTTC. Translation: CATSRDLESGYTF.

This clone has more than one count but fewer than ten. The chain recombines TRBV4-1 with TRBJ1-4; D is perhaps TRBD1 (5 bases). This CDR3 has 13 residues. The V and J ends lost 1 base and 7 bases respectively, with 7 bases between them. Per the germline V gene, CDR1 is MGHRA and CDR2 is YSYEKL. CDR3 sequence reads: CASSQARVEKLFF. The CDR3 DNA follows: TGCGCCAGCAGCCAAGCCAGGGTTGAAAAACTGTTTTTT.

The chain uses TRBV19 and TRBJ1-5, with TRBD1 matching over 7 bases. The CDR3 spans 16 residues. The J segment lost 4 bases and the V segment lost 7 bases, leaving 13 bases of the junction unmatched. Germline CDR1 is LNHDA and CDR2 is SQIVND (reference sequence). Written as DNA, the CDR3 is TGTGCCAGTAAAACCGCCGGGACAGTAGGTAATCAGCCCCAGCATTTT. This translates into CASKTAGTVGNQPQHF.

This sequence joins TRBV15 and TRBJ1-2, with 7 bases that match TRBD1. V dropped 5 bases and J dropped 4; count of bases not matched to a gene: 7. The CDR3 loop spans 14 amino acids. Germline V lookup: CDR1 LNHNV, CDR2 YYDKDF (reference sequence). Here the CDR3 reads CATSATGEAYGYTF. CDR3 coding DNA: TGTGCCACCAGCGCTACAGGGGAGGCCTATGGCTACACCTTC. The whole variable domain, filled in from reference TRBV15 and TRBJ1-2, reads DAMVIQNPRYQVTQFGKPVTLSCSQTLNHNVMYWYQQKSSQAPKLLFHYYDKDFNNEADTPDNFQSRRPNTSFCFLDIRSPGLGDTAMYLCATSATGEAYGYTFGSGTRLTVV.

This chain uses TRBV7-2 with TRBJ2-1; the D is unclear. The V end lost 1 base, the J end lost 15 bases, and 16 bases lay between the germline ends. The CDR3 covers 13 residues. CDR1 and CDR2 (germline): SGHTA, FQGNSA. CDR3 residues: CASSLGAPIVPFF. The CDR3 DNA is TGTGCCAGCAGCTTAGGAGCGCCGATAGTGCCGTTCTTC. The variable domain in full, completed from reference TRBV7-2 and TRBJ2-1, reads GAGVSQSPSNKVTEKGKDVELRCDPISGHTALYWYRQSLGQGLEFLIYFQGNSAPDKSGLPSDRFSAERTGGSVSTLTIQRTQQEDSAVYLCASSLGAPIVPFFGPGTRLTVL.

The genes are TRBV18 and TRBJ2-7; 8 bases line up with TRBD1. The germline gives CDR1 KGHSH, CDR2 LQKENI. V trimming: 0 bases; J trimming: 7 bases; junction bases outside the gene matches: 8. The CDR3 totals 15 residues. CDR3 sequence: CASSPPPGGTAEQYF. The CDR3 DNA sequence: TGTGCCAGCTCACCACCTCCAGGGGGCACGGCGGAGCAGTACTTC.

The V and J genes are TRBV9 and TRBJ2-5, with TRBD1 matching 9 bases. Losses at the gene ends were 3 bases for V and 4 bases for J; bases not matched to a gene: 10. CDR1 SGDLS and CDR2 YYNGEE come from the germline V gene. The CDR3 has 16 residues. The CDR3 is CASSGPRDRVGETQYF. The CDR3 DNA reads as TGTGCCAGCAGCGGCCCCCGGGACAGGGTGGGAGAGACCCAGTACTTC.

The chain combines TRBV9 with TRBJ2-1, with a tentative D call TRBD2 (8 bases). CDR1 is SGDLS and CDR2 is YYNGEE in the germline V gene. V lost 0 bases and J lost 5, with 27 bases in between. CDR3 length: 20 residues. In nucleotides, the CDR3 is TGTGCCAGCAGCGTAGCTCCCGCCAGGGGGACTAGACGGTCTGACAATGAGCAGTTCTTC. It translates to CASSVAPARGTRRSDNEQFF.

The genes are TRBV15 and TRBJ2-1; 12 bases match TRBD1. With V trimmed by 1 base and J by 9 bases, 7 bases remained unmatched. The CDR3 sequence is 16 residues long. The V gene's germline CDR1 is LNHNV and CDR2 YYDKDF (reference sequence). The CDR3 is CATSRVRDRGRGEQFF. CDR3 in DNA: TGTGCCACCAGCAGAGTTCGGGACAGGGGGCGCGGTGAGCAGTTCTTC. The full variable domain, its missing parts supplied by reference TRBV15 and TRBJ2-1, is DAMVIQNPRYQVTQFGKPVTLSCSQTLNHNVMYWYQQKSSQAPKLLFHYYDKDFNNEADTPDNFQSRRPNTSFCFLDIRSPGLGDTAMYLCATSRVRDRGRGEQFFGPGTRLTVL.

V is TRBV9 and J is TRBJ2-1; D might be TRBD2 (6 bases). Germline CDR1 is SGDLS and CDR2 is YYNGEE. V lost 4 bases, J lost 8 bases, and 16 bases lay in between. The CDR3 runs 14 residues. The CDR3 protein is CASSPQRVGYEQFF. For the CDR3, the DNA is TGTGCCAGCAGCCCCCAGCGGGTTGGCTATGAGCAGTTCTTC.

CDR3 DNA sequence: TGTGCCAGCAGTCACACTAGAGCTAAAGTCTACGAGCAGTACTTC. Its protein is CASSHTRAKVYEQYF. The chain has TRBV6-2 or TRBV6-3 and TRBJ2-7; TRBD2 might be the D (5 bases). The CDR3 sequence is 15 residues long. The V end lost 5 bases, the J end lost 3 bases, and 17 bases lay between the germline ends. Germline values: CDR1 MNHEY, CDR2 SVGEGT.

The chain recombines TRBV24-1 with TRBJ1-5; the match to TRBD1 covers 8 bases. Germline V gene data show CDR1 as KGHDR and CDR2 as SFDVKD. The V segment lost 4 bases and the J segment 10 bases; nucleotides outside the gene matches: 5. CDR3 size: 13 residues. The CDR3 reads CATSEPDREPQHF. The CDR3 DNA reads TGTGCCACCAGTGAACCGGACAGGGAACCCCAGCATTTT.

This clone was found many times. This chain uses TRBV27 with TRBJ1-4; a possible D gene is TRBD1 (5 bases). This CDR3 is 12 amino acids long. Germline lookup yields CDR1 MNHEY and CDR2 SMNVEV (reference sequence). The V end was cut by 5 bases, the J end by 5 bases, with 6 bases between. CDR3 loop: CASSRGNEKLFF. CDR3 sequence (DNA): TGTGCCAGCAGTCGGGGGAATGAAAAACTGTTTTTT.